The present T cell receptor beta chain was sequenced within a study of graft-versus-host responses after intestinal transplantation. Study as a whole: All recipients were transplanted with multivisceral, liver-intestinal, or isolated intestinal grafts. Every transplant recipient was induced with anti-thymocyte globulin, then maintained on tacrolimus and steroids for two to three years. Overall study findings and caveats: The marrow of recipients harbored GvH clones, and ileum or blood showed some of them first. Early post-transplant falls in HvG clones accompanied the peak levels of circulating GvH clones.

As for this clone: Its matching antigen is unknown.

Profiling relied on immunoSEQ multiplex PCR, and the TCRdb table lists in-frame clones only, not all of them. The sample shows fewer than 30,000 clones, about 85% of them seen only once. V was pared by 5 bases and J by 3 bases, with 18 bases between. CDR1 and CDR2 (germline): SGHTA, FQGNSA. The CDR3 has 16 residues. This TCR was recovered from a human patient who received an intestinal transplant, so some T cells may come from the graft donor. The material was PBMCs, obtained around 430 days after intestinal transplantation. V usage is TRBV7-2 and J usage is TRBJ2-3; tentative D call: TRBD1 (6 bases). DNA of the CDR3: TGTGCCAGCAGCGATAACAGGGTATCTTTAACAGATACGCAGTATTTT. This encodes CASSDNRVSLTDTQYF.